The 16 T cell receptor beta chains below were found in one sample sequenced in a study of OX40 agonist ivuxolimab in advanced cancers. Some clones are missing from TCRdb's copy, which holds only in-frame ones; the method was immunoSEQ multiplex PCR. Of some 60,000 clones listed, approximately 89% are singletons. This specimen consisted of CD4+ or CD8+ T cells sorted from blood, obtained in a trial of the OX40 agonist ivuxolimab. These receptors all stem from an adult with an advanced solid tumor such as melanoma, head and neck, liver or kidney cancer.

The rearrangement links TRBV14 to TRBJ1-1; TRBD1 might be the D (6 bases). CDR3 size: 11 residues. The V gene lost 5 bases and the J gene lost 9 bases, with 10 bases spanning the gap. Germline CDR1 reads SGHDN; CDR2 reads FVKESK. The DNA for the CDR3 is TGTGCCAGCAGCACCGGGACAAAAGCTTTCTTT. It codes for CASSTGTKAFF.

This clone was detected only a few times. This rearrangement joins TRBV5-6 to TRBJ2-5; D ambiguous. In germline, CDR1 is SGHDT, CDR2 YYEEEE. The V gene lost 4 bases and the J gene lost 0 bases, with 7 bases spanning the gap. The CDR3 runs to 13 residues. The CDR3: CASSLRDQETQYF. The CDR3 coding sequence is TGTGCCAGCAGCCTCCGGGACCAAGAGACCCAGTACTTC.

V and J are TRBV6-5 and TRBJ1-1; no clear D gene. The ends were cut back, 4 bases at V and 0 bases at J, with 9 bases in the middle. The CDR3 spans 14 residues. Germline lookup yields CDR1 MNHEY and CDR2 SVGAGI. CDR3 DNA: TGTGCCAGCAGTTCTCCGTTTATGAACACTGAAGCTTTCTTT. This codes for CASSSPFMNTEAFF.

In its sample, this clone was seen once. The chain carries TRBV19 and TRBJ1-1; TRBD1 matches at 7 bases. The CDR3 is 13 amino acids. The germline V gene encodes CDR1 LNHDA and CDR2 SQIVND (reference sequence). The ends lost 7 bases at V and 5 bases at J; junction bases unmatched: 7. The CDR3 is CASTKTGYTEAFF. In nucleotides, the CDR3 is TGTGCCAGTACCAAGACAGGGTATACTGAAGCTTTCTTT.

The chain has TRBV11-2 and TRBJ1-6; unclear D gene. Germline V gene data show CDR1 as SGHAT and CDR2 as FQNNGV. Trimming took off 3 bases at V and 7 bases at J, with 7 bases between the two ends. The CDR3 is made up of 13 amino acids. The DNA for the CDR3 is TGTGCCAGCAGCTTCAGCGGAAATTCACCCCTCCACTTT. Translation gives CASSFSGNSPLHF.

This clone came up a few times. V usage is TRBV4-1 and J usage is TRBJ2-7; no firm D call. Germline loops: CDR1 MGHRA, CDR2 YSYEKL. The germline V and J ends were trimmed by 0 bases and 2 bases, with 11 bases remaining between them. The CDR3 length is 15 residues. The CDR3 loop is CASSQDSYEAYEQYF. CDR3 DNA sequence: TGCGCCAGCAGCCAAGATTCATATGAGGCCTACGAGCAGTACTTC.

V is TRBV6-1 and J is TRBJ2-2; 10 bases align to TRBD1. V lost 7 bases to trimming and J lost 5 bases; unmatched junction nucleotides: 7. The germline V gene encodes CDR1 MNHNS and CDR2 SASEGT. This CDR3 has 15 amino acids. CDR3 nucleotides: TGTGCCAGCACGCGGACAGGGGGGATTACCGGGGAGCTGTTTTTT. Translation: CASTRTGGITGELFF.

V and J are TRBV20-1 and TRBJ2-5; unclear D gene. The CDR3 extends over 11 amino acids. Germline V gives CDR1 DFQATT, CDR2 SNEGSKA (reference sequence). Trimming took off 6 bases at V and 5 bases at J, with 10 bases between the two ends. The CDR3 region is CSAVGFETQYF. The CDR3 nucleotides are TGCAGTGCAGTGGGATTCGAGACCCAGTACTTC.

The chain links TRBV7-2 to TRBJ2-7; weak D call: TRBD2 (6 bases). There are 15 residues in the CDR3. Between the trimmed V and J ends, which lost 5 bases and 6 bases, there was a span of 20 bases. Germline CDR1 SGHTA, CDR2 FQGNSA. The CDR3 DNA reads TGTGCCAGCAGCCCAGAACTAGGAGGGCTTTCCGAGCAGTACTTC. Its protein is CASSPELGGLSEQYF. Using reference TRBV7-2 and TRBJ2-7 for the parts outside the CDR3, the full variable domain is GAGVSQSPSNKVTEKGKDVELRCDPISGHTALYWYRQSLGQGLEFLIYFQGNSAPDKSGLPSDRFSAERTGGSVSTLTIQRTQQEDSAVYLCASSPELGGLSEQYFGPGTRLTVT.

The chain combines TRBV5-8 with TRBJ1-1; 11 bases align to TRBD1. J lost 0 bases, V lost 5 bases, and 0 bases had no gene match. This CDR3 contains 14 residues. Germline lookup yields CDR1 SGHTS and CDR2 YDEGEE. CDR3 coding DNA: TGTGCCAGCAGGGACAGGGGGCTGAACACTGAAGCTTTCTTT. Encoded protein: CASRDRGLNTEAFF. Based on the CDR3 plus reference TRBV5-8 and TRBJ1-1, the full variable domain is EAGVTQSPTHLIKTRGQQATLRCSPISGHTSVYWYQQALGLGLQFLLWYDEGEERNRGNFPPRFSGRQFPNYSSELNVNALELEDSALYLCASRDRGLNTEAFFGQGTRLTVV.

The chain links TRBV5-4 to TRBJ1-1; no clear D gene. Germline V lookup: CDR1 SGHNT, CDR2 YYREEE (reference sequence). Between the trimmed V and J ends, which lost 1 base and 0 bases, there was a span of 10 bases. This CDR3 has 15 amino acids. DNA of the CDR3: TGTGCCAGCAGCTTGCTTGCCGAGATGAACACTGAAGCTTTCTTT. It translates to CASSLLAEMNTEAFF. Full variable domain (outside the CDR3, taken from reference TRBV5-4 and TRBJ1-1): ETGVTQSPTHLIKTRGQQVTLRCSSQSGHNTVSWYQQALGQGPQFIFQYYREEENGRGNFPPRFSGLQFPNYSSELNVNALELDDSALYLCASSLLAEMNTEAFFGQGTRLTVV.

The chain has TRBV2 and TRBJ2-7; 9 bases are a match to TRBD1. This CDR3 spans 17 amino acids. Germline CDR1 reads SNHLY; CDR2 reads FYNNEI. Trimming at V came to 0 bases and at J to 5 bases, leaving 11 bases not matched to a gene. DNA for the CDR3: TGTGCCAGCAGTGAAGCCTGGCCGACAGGGGGTTTTCACGAGCAGTACTTC. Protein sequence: CASSEAWPTGGFHEQYF.

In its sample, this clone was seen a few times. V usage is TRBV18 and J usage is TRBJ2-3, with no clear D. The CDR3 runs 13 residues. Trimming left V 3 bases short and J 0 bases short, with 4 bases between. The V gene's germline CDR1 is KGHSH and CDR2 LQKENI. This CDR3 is CASSPLSTDTQYF. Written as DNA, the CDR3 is TGTGCCAGCTCACCCCTTAGCACAGATACGCAGTATTTT.

CDR3 nucleotides: TGTGCCTGGAGTACAGGGCTTGTGAGCTCCTACGAGCAGTACTTC. This encodes CAWSTGLVSSYEQYF. This chain joins TRBV30 and TRBJ2-7; perhaps TRBD1 as D (6 bases). The germline V gene has CDR1 GTSNPN and CDR2 SVGIG (reference sequence). CDR3 length: 15 amino acids. The ends were cut back, 2 bases at V and 0 bases at J, with 14 bases in the middle.

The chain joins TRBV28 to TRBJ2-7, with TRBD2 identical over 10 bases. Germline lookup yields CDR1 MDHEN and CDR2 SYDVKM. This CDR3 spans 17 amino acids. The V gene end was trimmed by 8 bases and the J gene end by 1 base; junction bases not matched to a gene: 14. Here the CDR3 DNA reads TGTGCCAGCTCGTGGCTAGCGGGAGCAACCCTATCCTACGAGCAGTACTTC. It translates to CASSWLAGATLSYEQYF.

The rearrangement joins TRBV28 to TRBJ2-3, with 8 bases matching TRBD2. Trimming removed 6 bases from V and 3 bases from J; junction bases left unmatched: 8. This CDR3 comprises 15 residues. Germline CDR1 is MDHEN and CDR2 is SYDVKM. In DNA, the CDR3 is TGTGCCAGCAGAGAAACGGGAGGGCCGACAGATACGCAGTATTTT. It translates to CASRETGGPTDTQYF.